The 24 T cell receptor beta chains in this list originate from one sample, sequenced in a study of liver allograft versus peripheral blood T cells (dated by TCRdb to the early 2020s). Concerning the study at large: The study compared the T cell receptor repertoires present in transplanted livers with the repertoires present in the peripheral blood of liver transplant recipients.

The sequencing machine was an Illumina MiSeq. TCRdb reprocessing: public reads trimmed at Q25 with fastp, clones called with MiXCR, in-frame beta chains kept. For every CDR3 protein sequence, its rows merge into one entry that carries the most common genes and DNA. Present in this sample are about 6,000 distinct CDR3 sequences, around 16% of which were seen just once. 49% of the sample is taken by the ten largest. Receptor source: a human patient who had a liver transplant. Following a transplant, some T cells may be graft donor cells, not patient cells.

This clonotype has more than one count but fewer than ten. The chain uses TRBV12-3 or TRBV12-4 and TRBJ2-1; D ambiguous. V was cut by 5 bases and J by 6 bases, with 14 bases left in between. The CDR3 has 14 amino acids. CDR3 region: CASSPHPSINEQFF. The CDR3 DNA reads TGTGCCAGCAGTCCTCATCCAAGTATCAATGAGCAGTTCTTC.

The chain links TRBV2 to TRBJ2-7; TRBD1 aligns across 9 bases. The length of the CDR3 is 14 residues. Germline V gives CDR1 SNHLY, CDR2 FYNNEI. The V and J ends lost 7 bases and 5 bases, in that order; junction bases with no gene match: 9. The CDR3 sequence is CASTPGQGFHEQYF. CDR3 DNA: TGTGCCAGCACTCCGGGACAGGGCTTCCACGAGCAGTACTTC.

This clonotype was found many times. The chain uses TRBV29-1 and TRBJ2-7, with D possibly matching TRBD1 (5 bases). Germline V gene data show CDR1 as SQVTM and CDR2 as ANQGSEA. This CDR3 region has 13 residues. Trimming shortened V by 3 bases and J by 1 base, and 10 bases separated the two germline ends. The chain's CDR3 is CSVEWQGSYEQYF. DNA of the CDR3: TGCAGCGTTGAGTGGCAGGGATCCTACGAGCAGTACTTC.

The chain has TRBV28 and TRBJ2-5, with unresolved D. Germline V gene sequence: CDR1 MDHEN, CDR2 SYDVKM. V was shortened by 6 bases and J by 3 bases, with 17 bases between the two germline ends. The CDR3 contains 15 residues. CDR3 residues: CASSQSLFGKETQYF. The CDR3 nucleotides are TGTGCCAGCAGCCAATCCCTTTTTGGAAAAGAGACCCAGTACTTC.

The V call is TRBV7-9, the J call TRBJ2-3, with 12 bases lining up with TRBD2. V dropped 5 bases and J dropped 7; count of bases not matched to a gene: 10. CDR1 SEHNR and CDR2 FQNEAQ come from the germline V gene (reference sequence). This CDR3 contains 16 residues. DNA of the CDR3: TGTGCCAGCAGCCACCCGCAGACTAGCGGGAGTTATACGCAGTATTTT. Encoded protein: CASSHPQTSGSYTQYF. The variable domain in full, with the rest retrieved from reference TRBV7-9 and TRBJ2-3, is DTGVSQNPRHKITKRGQNVTFRCDPISEHNRLYWYRQTLGQGPEFLTYFQNEAQLEKSRLLSDRFSAERPKGSFSTLEIQRTEQGDSAMYLCASSHPQTSGSYTQYFGPGTRLTVL.

This clonotype was recorded many times. The chain combines TRBV6-5 with TRBJ2-7, with TRBD2 as a possible D gene (6 bases). Germline V CDR1 and CDR2: MNHEY, SVGAGI. V lost 5 bases and J lost 0, with 11 bases in between. There are 14 residues in the CDR3. CDR3 coding DNA: TGTGCCAGCAGTCCCCGGGACTTCTCCTACGAGCAGTACTTC. It specifies CASSPRDFSYEQYF.

The V gene is TRBV30, the J gene TRBJ1-6; the D gene is possibly TRBD1 (6 bases). The CDR3 extends over 14 amino acids. The ends were cut back, 2 bases at V and 5 bases at J, with 10 bases in the middle. Germline V CDR1 and CDR2: GTSNPN, SVGIG (reference sequence). CDR3 sequence reads: CAWSWGQDNSPLHF. DNA of the CDR3: TGTGCCTGGAGTTGGGGACAAGATAATTCACCCCTCCACTTT. The full variable domain, completed using reference TRBV30 and TRBJ1-6, is SQTIHQWPATLVQPVGSPLSLECTVEGTSNPNLYWYRQAAGRGLQLLFYSVGIGQISSEVPQNLSASRPQDRQFILSSKKLLLSDSGFYLCAWSWGQDNSPLHFGNGTRLTVT.

The rearrangement links TRBV9 to TRBJ2-7; TRBD1 matches 7 bases. The V gene end was trimmed by 0 bases and the J gene end by 2 bases; junction bases not matched to a gene: 2. The CDR3 length is 14 residues. Germline V gene sequence: CDR1 SGDLS, CDR2 YYNGEE. As DNA, the CDR3 is TGTGCCAGCAGCGTAGCAGGGACAGCCTACGAGCAGTACTTC. Translating gives CASSVAGTAYEQYF.

This clonotype showed up just a few times. The rearrangement uses TRBV28 and TRBJ2-3; 9 positions agree with TRBD2. The CDR3 covers 18 residues. The ends lost 3 bases at V and 0 bases at J; junction bases unmatched: 10. Germline CDR1 and CDR2: MDHEN and SYDVKM. In DNA, the CDR3 is TGTGCCAGCAGTTTTCAACTAGCGGGTGATTCTAGCACAGATACGCAGTATTTT. This translates into CASSFQLAGDSSTDTQYF.

This chain links TRBV20-1 with TRBJ2-7; TRBD2 agrees at 12 bases. The CDR3 extends over 19 amino acids. CDR1 DFQATT and CDR2 SNEGSKA come from the germline V gene (reference sequence). V shed 6 bases, J shed 3 bases, and the junction held 21 bases outside the gene matches. CDR3 in amino acids: CSAPGTALTSGRTYYEQYF. In DNA form, the CDR3 reads TGCAGTGCACCCGGGACAGCACTTACTAGCGGGAGGACCTACTACGAGCAGTACTTC.

This clonotype showed up just a few times. This chain links TRBV9 with TRBJ1-5; a possible D gene is TRBD1 (6 bases). This CDR3 contains 15 residues. Germline assignment: CDR1 SGDLS and CDR2 YYNGEE. Trimming pared 0 bases from V and 5 bases from J, leaving 12 bases between. CDR3 nucleotides: TGTGCCAGCAGCGTAGGCGGGGGCCGCGATCAGCCCCAGCATTTT. Protein sequence: CASSVGGGRDQPQHF.

This clonotype was recorded many times. CDR3 nucleotides: TGTGCCTGGAACGGGGGGGCCAGTACCGGGGAGCTGTTTTTT. Encoded protein: CAWNGGASTGELFF. This chain joins TRBV30 and TRBJ2-2; 8 bases line up with TRBD2. The length of the CDR3 is 14 residues. CDR1 and CDR2 (germline): GTSNPN, SVGIG (reference sequence). Trimming took 4 bases from V and 5 from J; bases not matched to a gene: 6.

In its sample, this clonotype is medium-sized. V usage is TRBV19 and J usage is TRBJ1-1; no definite D call. Germline loops: CDR1 LNHDA, CDR2 SQIVND (reference sequence). V lost 5 bases and J lost 1, with 8 bases in between. The CDR3 sequence is 13 residues long. The CDR3 region is CASSPGTNTEAFF. CDR3 coding DNA: TGTGCCAGTAGTCCAGGTACGAACACTGAAGCTTTCTTT. Together with reference TRBV19 and TRBJ1-1, the CDR3 gives the full variable domain: DGGITQSPKYLFRKEGQNVTLSCEQNLNHDAMYWYRQDPGQGLRLIYYSQIVNDFQKGDIAEGYSVSREKKESFPLTVTSAQKNPTAFYLCASSPGTNTEAFFGQGTRLTVV.

The V gene is TRBV9, the J gene TRBJ2-5; D might be TRBD1 or TRBD2, each matching 6 bases. The germline V gene has CDR1 SGDLS and CDR2 YYNGEE. The germline V and J ends were trimmed by 4 bases and 5 bases, with 21 bases remaining between them. The CDR3 spans 16 residues. The CDR3 DNA reads as TGTGCCAGCAGCCCCCAGGGCGGGTGGGGGGCGGAGACCCAGTACTTC. Residues: CASSPQGGWGAETQYF.

By proportion, this clonotype is medium-sized. The chain recombines TRBV24-1 with TRBJ2-5, with 10 bases that match TRBD1. The CDR3 loop spans 15 amino acids. Germline V gene sequence: CDR1 KGHDR, CDR2 SFDVKD. Trimming removed 6 bases from V and 3 bases from J; junction bases left unmatched: 6. The CDR3 DNA follows: TGTGCCACCAGTCCGGGACAGGGGTTTGAAGAGACCCAGTACTTC. Protein product: CATSPGQGFEETQYF.

The chain couples TRBV28 to TRBJ1-5, with TRBD1 as a possible D gene (5 bases). This CDR3 comprises 15 residues. V shed 3 bases and J shed 2 bases, with 11 bases lying between them. The germline CDR1 and CDR2 sequences are MDHEN and SYDVKM. Written as DNA, the CDR3 is TGTGCCAGCAGTTTCGAGGGGAAGGGCAATCAGCCCCAGCATTTT. Encoded protein: CASSFEGKGNQPQHF.

V usage is TRBV9 and J usage is TRBJ2-1; 8 bases are shared with TRBD2. Per the germline V gene, CDR1 is SGDLS and CDR2 is YYNGEE. Losses at the gene ends were 0 bases for V and 3 bases for J; bases not matched to a gene: 2. The CDR3 covers 15 residues. CDR3 region: CASSVAGRVYNEQFF. Written as DNA, the CDR3 is TGTGCCAGCAGCGTAGCCGGGAGGGTCTACAATGAGCAGTTCTTC.

This clonotype was recorded many times. V and J are TRBV7-9 and TRBJ2-1; 9 bases align to TRBD2. Germline V CDR1 and CDR2: SEHNR, FQNEAQ (reference sequence). The CDR3 is 15 residues long. V was pared by 2 bases and J by 4 bases, with 3 bases of the junction left unmatched. The CDR3 DNA is TGTGCCAGCAGCTTATTAGCGGGAGTATACAATGAGCAGTTCTTC. This translates into CASSLLAGVYNEQFF.

This clonotype is medium-sized in the sample. V gene TRBV6-6 combines with J gene TRBJ2-5, with a possible D match to TRBD2 (6 bases). The V and J ends lost 6 bases and 2 bases respectively, with 16 bases between them. The germline V gene has CDR1 MNHNY and CDR2 SVGAGI (reference sequence). The CDR3 totals 15 residues. CDR3 bases: TGTGCCAGCAGCCCACTAGGGGACTTTCAAGAGACCCAGTACTTC. Encoded protein: CASSPLGDFQETQYF.

By share of the sample, this clonotype is medium-sized. This chain connects TRBV6-1 to TRBJ1-1; D remains unclear. Germline-derived CDR1 and CDR2 are MNHNS and SASEGT. Trimming stripped 0 bases from V and 2 bases from J, with 7 bases between. This CDR3 spans 14 amino acids. CDR3 amino acids: CASSEADTNTEAFF. As DNA, the CDR3 is TGTGCCAGCAGTGAAGCGGATACCAACACTGAAGCTTTCTTT.

This clonotype appeared a few times. The chain uses TRBV9 and TRBJ2-1, with 8 bases lining up with TRBD1. CDR3 length: 17 amino acids. Germline CDR1 is SGDLS and CDR2 is YYNGEE. V gave up 0 bases and J gave up 9 bases; unmatched junction bases: 14. CDR3 sequence reads: CASSVEGTGLKGGEQFF. Written as DNA, the CDR3 is TGTGCCAGCAGCGTAGAGGGGACAGGCCTTAAAGGGGGTGAGCAGTTCTTC.

The genes are TRBV5-6 and TRBJ2-1; TRBD1 matches at 9 bases. There are 15 residues in the CDR3. Germline V CDR1 and CDR2: SGHDT, YYEEEE. J lost 4 bases, V lost 3 bases, and 5 bases had no gene match. The CDR3 sequence is CASSSGTGLYNEQFF. CDR3 nucleotide sequence: TGTGCCAGCAGCTCTGGGACAGGGTTATACAATGAGCAGTTCTTC. The complete variable domain, with remaining parts taken from reference TRBV5-6 and TRBJ2-1, reads DAGVTQSPTHLIKTRGQQVTLRCSPKSGHDTVSWYQQALGQGPQFIFQYYEEEERQRGNFPDRFSGHQFPNYSSELNVNALLLGDSALYLCASSSGTGLYNEQFFGPGTRLTVL.

In its sample, this clonotype was seen many times. The chain couples TRBV20-1 to TRBJ2-7; 9 positions match TRBD2. Per germline, CDR1 DFQATT and CDR2 SNEGSKA (reference sequence). V was pared by 4 bases and J by 0 bases, with 4 bases of the junction left unmatched. CDR3 size: 14 residues. CDR3 sequence (DNA): TGCAGTGCTATGACTAGCGGTAACTCCTACGAGCAGTACTTC. Protein sequence: CSAMTSGNSYEQYF.

This clonotype was observed at least ten times. The genes are TRBV6-5 and TRBJ2-7; perhaps TRBD1 as D (6 bases). V lost 7 bases, J lost 9 bases, and 25 bases lay in between. The CDR3 length is 15 residues. The germline gives CDR1 MNHEY, CDR2 SVGAGI. CDR3 region: CASKRRDILWSTQYF. For the CDR3, the DNA is TGTGCCAGCAAACGCCGGGACATTTTATGGAGCACGCAGTACTTC.